The entry below gives a single T cell receptor beta chain sequence along with its context. Its antigen is unknown. This sample stems from a study of CXCR3-negative and CXCR3-positive naive CD8 T cells. General study findings and limits: Much lower diversity was found in memory CD8+ cells, while both naive subsets had comparably high diversity. Higher TRB CDR3 hydrophobicity marked CXCR3-positive naive cells relative to CXCR3-negative naive cells.

All TRB cDNA libraries came from 5' RACE performed with UMI labels. With the 5' RACE reads reprocessed, TCRdb shows one record per CDR3 protein and no DNA. The sample yields fewer than 80,000 distinct CDR3 sequences, of which the top ten take up around 4%. The receptor was derived from a human donor in good health. Some clones in this sample may be carry-over from other donors' samples. Sample: naive CXCR3- CD8+ T cells from blood. Subset meaning: CD45RO-CCR7+CD27+CD95- naive CD8+ T cells lacking CXCR3 (TNR3-).

CDR3 sequence: CASSLEGQRQRVPLHF. V and J are TRBV7-6 and TRBJ1-6; checking the TCRdb D call of TRBD1 is not possible without DNA. The CDR3 extends over 16 amino acids. Germline CDR1 SGHVS, CDR2 FNYEAQ.